The clone carrying this T cell receptor beta chain has ten or more counts. This sample is drawn from a study of regulatory T cells in long-lasting Graves disease. The CDR3 has 13 amino acids. In germline, CDR1 is MDHEN, CDR2 SYDVKM. V shed 6 bases and J 4 bases; nucleotides not matched to a gene: 5. Time point described: newly diagnosed GD, antithyroid drugs for less than 3 months. PBMCs provided the RNA from which the TCR library was made. The TCR beta library used iRepertoire HTBI primers with Arm-PCR amplification of CDR3. TCRdb called the multiplex PCR reads again in MiXCR, with one record for every CDR3 protein. This repertoire shows 370,000 or so distinct CDR3 sequences, roughly 15% found once; its top ten account for roughly 21%. In addition, the sample was reused for a study of T cells in Graves' hyperthyroidism and ophthalmopathy.

This sequence originates from a woman between 18 and 29 years old with Graves disease. The sequencing used peripheral blood mononuclear cells (PBMCs), collected at new diagnosis, from a patient treated with antithyroid drugs. The genes are TRBV28 and TRBJ1-1, with 7 bases that match TRBD1. In nucleotides, the CDR3 is TGTGCCAGCAGAATACAGGGGAGCACTGAAGCTTTCTTT. This sequence encodes CASRIQGSTEAFF.